These T cell receptor beta chains were read from a single sample in a study of shared clonotypes between healthy human individuals. This table comes from immunoSEQ multiplex PCR, and its TCRdb copy is limited to in-frame clones, with some not included. Of more than 2 million clones in the sample, approximately 95% were seen once. The sample was naive CD8+ T cells sorted from blood. All receptors derive from a man between 18 and 35 years old in good health. CDR3s include the opening cysteine and the closing phenylalanine or tryptophan. The order of the fields is CDR3 DNA, CDR3 protein, clone size, D gene, V gene, J gene. The D gene is left open where the match is weak. Rows may omit the clone size; those that give it use once, few, many or a size class.

CDR3nt: TGTGCCAGCAGCTTGGACCCTAGCGGGGGGATGACCGGGAATGAGCAGTTCTTC
CDR3aa: CASSLDPSGGMTGNEQFF
abundance: -
d_gene: TRBD2
v_gene: TRBV7-6
j_gene: TRBJ2-1

CDR3nt: TGCGCCAGCAGCTTTACAGGGGGAATGAGGAACACTGAAGCTTTCTTT
CDR3aa: CASSFTGGMRNTEAFF
abundance: -
d_gene: TRBD1
v_gene: TRBV5-1
j_gene: TRBJ1-1

CDR3nt: TGTGCCAGTACGGAGATGATGACTGGAAACACCATATATTTT
CDR3aa: CASTEMMTGNTIYF
abundance: -
d_gene: -
v_gene: TRBV19
j_gene: TRBJ1-3

CDR3nt: TGTGCCAGCAGTGAAGCTAGTGGGAACACCGGGGAGCTGTTTTTT
CDR3aa: CASSEASGNTGELFF
abundance: -
d_gene: -
v_gene: TRBV6-1
j_gene: TRBJ2-2

CDR3nt: TGCGCCAGCAGCCAAGTTTCAGGGGGCTACGAGCAGTACTTC
CDR3aa: CASSQVSGGYEQYF
abundance: -
d_gene: TRBD1
v_gene: TRBV4-1
j_gene: TRBJ2-7

CDR3nt: TGCGCCAGCAGCCAATCCCGTGCAGAGCTCCAAGAGACCCAGTACTTC
CDR3aa: CASSQSRAELQETQYF
abundance: -
d_gene: -
v_gene: TRBV4-3
j_gene: TRBJ2-5

CDR3nt: TGTGCCAGCAGTGCTCGGGACCTCTCCTACGAGCAGTACTTC
CDR3aa: CASSARDLSYEQYF
abundance: once
d_gene: -
v_gene: TRBV6-6
j_gene: TRBJ2-7

CDR3nt: TGTGCCAGCAGCTCGGGACAGGGCTATGAAAAACTGTTTTTT
CDR3aa: CASSSGQGYEKLFF
abundance: -
d_gene: TRBD1
v_gene: TRBV13
j_gene: TRBJ1-4

CDR3nt: TGTGCCAGCAGCAGCGACACAGGGGTTTCACCCCTCCACTTT
CDR3aa: CASSSDTGVSPLHF
abundance: -
d_gene: TRBD1
v_gene: TRBV11-2
j_gene: TRBJ1-6

CDR3nt: TGTGCCAGCAGTTTGGGCAGGGTGTACGAGCAGTACTTC
CDR3aa: CASSLGRVYEQYF
abundance: -
d_gene: -
v_gene: TRBV27
j_gene: TRBJ2-7

CDR3nt: TGTGCCAGCAGTGGGGGACAGGCCATCTCCCACTCTGGAAACACCATATATTTT
CDR3aa: CASSGGQAISHSGNTIYF
abundance: -
d_gene: TRBD1
v_gene: TRBV6-1
j_gene: TRBJ1-3

CDR3nt: TGTGCCAGTAGGGACGAAATCAGCTCCTACGAGCAGTACTTC
CDR3aa: CASRDEISSYEQYF
abundance: -
d_gene: -
v_gene: TRBV19
j_gene: TRBJ2-7

CDR3nt: TGCGCCAGCAGCCTAGGGACTCTCCAAGAGACCCAGTACTTC
CDR3aa: CASSLGTLQETQYF
abundance: -
d_gene: -
v_gene: TRBV4-1
j_gene: TRBJ2-5

CDR3nt: TGTGCCAGCACCGAGACAGGCCAAGAGACCCAGTACTTC
CDR3aa: CASTETGQETQYF
abundance: -
d_gene: -
v_gene: TRBV2
j_gene: TRBJ2-5

CDR3nt: TGCGCCAGCAGTGATCCCGCTAGCGGGTACAATGAGCAGTTCTTC
CDR3aa: CASSDPASGYNEQFF
abundance: -
d_gene: TRBD2
v_gene: TRBV10-1
j_gene: TRBJ2-1

CDR3nt: TGTGCCAGCAGTTTACAGGGGACACAACAGCCCCAGCATTTT
CDR3aa: CASSLQGTQQPQHF
abundance: -
d_gene: -
v_gene: TRBV27
j_gene: TRBJ1-5

CDR3nt: TGTGCCAGCAGTTACTCGATCGGACAGGGGACCTACGAGCAGTACTTC
CDR3aa: CASSYSIGQGTYEQYF
abundance: -
d_gene: TRBD1
v_gene: TRBV6-6
j_gene: TRBJ2-7

CDR3nt: TGTGCCAGCAGCCTTGGACAGGGACGATATGGCTACACCTTC
CDR3aa: CASSLGQGRYGYTF
abundance: once
d_gene: TRBD1
v_gene: TRBV27
j_gene: TRBJ1-2

CDR3nt: TGCGCCAGCAGCTTGGCTACAGGTTCACCCCTCCACTTT
CDR3aa: CASSLATGSPLHF
abundance: -
d_gene: -
v_gene: TRBV5-1
j_gene: TRBJ1-6

CDR3nt: TGTGCCAGCAGCGTGGGGAAACTAGCGGATTTCACCGGGGAGCTGTTTTTT
CDR3aa: CASSVGKLADFTGELFF
abundance: -
d_gene: TRBD2
v_gene: TRBV9
j_gene: TRBJ2-2

CDR3nt: TGTGCCAGCAGCTCAGTAGCGGGAAGAGACACCGGGGAGCTGTTTTTT
CDR3aa: CASSSVAGRDTGELFF
abundance: -
d_gene: TRBD2
v_gene: TRBV7-9
j_gene: TRBJ2-2